The 13 T cell receptor beta chains reported below all come from one sample, sequenced in a study of blood T cell repertoires in COVID-19. TCRdb's copy holds only in-frame clones and misses some; the assay was immunoSEQ multiplex PCR. The sample consists of 35,000 to 40,000 clones, 88% of them appearing once. Sequencing was performed on peripheral blood. The receptors originated from a man aged 70-80 years with active COVID-19.

The chain recombines TRBV6-2 or TRBV6-3 with TRBJ2-3; TRBD2 matches 12 bases. CDR3 length equals 18 residues. J lost 5 bases, V lost 7 bases, and 16 bases had no gene match. From germline, CDR1 is MNHEY and CDR2 SVGEGT. The CDR3 loop is CASTPHRTSGGRGDTQYF. In DNA form, the CDR3 reads TGTGCCAGCACCCCTCATAGAACTAGCGGGGGGAGAGGAGATACGCAGTATTTT.

The chain uses TRBV6-1 and TRBJ2-7; D gene unclear. In germline, CDR1 is MNHNS, CDR2 SASEGT. The germline V and J ends were trimmed by 2 bases and 6 bases, with 14 bases remaining between them. The CDR3 extends over 14 amino acids. CDR3 bases: TGTGCCAGCAGTGAATTTTATTATGAGCGCGAGCAGTACTTC. This gives the protein CASSEFYYEREQYF.

The CDR3 sequence: CASSRTGSETQYF. Written as DNA, the CDR3 is TGTGCCAGCTCACGAACAGGGAGCGAGACCCAGTACTTC. This chain uses TRBV18 with TRBJ2-5; maybe TRBD1 (6 bases). This CDR3 is 13 amino acids long. V shed 4 bases and J shed 5 bases, with 11 bases lying between them. From germline, CDR1 is KGHSH and CDR2 LQKENI.

The chain has TRBV18 and TRBJ1-2, with 9 bases lining up with TRBD1. The ends lost 5 bases at V and 4 bases at J; junction bases unmatched: 11. CDR1 is KGHSH, CDR2 LQKENI, per germline. This CDR3 has 16 residues. The chain's CDR3 is CASSFTGQGTGYGYTF. The DNA for the CDR3 is TGTGCCAGCTCATTCACCGGACAGGGGACGGGCTATGGCTACACCTTC.

The chain joins TRBV7-9 to TRBJ1-3, with a weak D call TRBD1 (5 bases). The V end was cut by 4 bases, the J end by 2 bases, with 12 bases between. Germline CDR1 is SEHNR and CDR2 is FQNEAQ (reference sequence). This CDR3 contains 15 residues. CDR3 protein: CASSSGQGAGNTIYF. The CDR3 nucleotides are TGTGCCAGCAGCTCCGGCCAGGGTGCTGGAAACACCATATATTTT.

The J gene is TRBJ2-7, the V gene TRBV5-4; tentatively, D is TRBD2 (6 bases). Germline V gene lookup returns CDR1 SGHNT and CDR2 YYREEE (reference sequence). The CDR3 is 15 residues long. V lost 1 base and J lost 1, with 12 bases in between. The chain's CDR3 is CASSLSFGRSYEQYF. The DNA for the CDR3 is TGTGCCAGCAGCTTGTCCTTTGGGAGGTCCTACGAGCAGTACTTC.

This chain joins TRBV7-6 and TRBJ2-7, with 7 bases that match TRBD1. Germline loops: CDR1 SGHVS, CDR2 FNYEAQ. Losses at the gene ends were 5 bases for V and 1 base for J; bases not matched to a gene: 11. This CDR3 region has 16 residues. CDR3 protein: CASSRGLGGQSYEQYF. In DNA form, the CDR3 reads TGTGCCAGCAGCCGAGGTCTAGGGGGCCAATCCTACGAGCAGTACTTC.

This clone was counted once. The chain carries TRBV5-1 and TRBJ1-1; a weak D match, TRBD1 (5 bases). V lost 9 bases and J 7 bases, leaving 22 bases between the germline ends. The CDR3 spans 14 residues. Per germline, CDR1 SGHRS and CDR2 YFSETQ. The CDR3 bases are TGCGCCACCTCCGAGGTAGGCAGGGCTAATGAAGCTTTCTTT. This codes for CATSEVGRANEAFF.

The rearrangement uses TRBV27 and TRBJ2-7; 9 positions agree with TRBD1. The V and J ends lost 5 bases and 5 bases, in that order; junction bases with no gene match: 10. The germline CDR1 and CDR2 sequences are MNHEY and SMNVEV (reference sequence). The CDR3 runs 15 residues. CDR3 nucleotide sequence: TGTGCCAGCAGTGCCACCGGGACAGGGTTTGACGAGCAGTACTTC. Translating gives CASSATGTGFDEQYF.

The chain combines TRBV9 with TRBJ1-2; perhaps TRBD1 as D (5 bases). Trimming shortened V by 3 bases and J by 6 bases, and 15 bases separated the two germline ends. The CDR3 sequence is 14 residues long. Germline-derived CDR1 and CDR2 are SGDLS and YYNGEE. The CDR3 is CASSAQTGTDGYTF. In DNA form, the CDR3 reads TGTGCCAGCAGCGCCCAAACAGGAACCGATGGCTACACCTTC.

The sample holds a few counts of this clone. The chain uses TRBV25-1 and TRBJ1-6, with D perhaps matching TRBD1 (5 bases). This CDR3 has 15 amino acids. V was pared by 3 bases and J by 14 bases, with 20 bases between. Germline loops: CDR1 MGHDK, CDR2 SYGVNS. The CDR3 reads CASSDPTVPITTLHF. The CDR3 nucleotides are TGTGCCAGCAGTGACCCGACAGTTCCCATTACGACCCTCCACTTT. The whole variable domain, remainder taken from reference TRBV25-1 and TRBJ1-6, is EADIYQTPRYLVIGTGKKITLECSQTMGHDKMYWYQQDPGMELHLIHYSYGVNSTEKGDLSSESTVSRIRTEHFPLTLESARPSHTSQYLCASSDPTVPITTLHFGNGTRLTVT.

This clone was seen once. The chain carries TRBV5-1 and TRBJ2-1; 11 bases are shared with TRBD2. The ends lost 2 bases at V and 1 base at J; junction bases unmatched: 8. This CDR3 spans 18 amino acids. The germline V gene encodes CDR1 SGHRS and CDR2 YFSETQ. CDR3 sequence (DNA): TGCGCCAGCAGCTTAGGACTTACTAGCGGGAGTTCCTACAATGAGCAGTTCTTC. Its protein is CASSLGLTSGSSYNEQFF.

The V gene is TRBV7-9, the J gene TRBJ2-2, with a tentative D call TRBD2 (7 bases). The CDR3 consists of 16 residues. Deletions cut 5 bases from V and 6 bases from J, with 19 bases between. Germline V lookup: CDR1 SEHNR, CDR2 FQNEAQ (reference sequence). This CDR3 is CASSPVRRGHAGELFF. The CDR3 nucleotides read TGTGCCAGCAGCCCCGTCCGGCGGGGGCATGCCGGGGAGCTGTTTTTT.